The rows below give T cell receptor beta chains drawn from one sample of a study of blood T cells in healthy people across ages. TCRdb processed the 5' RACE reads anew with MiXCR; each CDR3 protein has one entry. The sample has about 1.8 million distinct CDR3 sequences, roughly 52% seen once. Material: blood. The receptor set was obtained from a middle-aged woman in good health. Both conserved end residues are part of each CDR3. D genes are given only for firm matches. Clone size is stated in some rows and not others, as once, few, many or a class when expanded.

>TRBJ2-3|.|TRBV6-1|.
CASSQTQFTGSSTDTQYF
TGTGCCAGCAGTCAAACCCAATTCACAGGTTCTAGCACAGATACGCAGTATTTT
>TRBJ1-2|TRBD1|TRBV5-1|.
CASSHGQGLRGYTF
TGCGCCAGCAGCCACGGACAGGGACTGAGAGGCTACACCTTC
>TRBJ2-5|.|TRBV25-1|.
CASSETGIQETQYF
TGTGCCAGCAGTGAAACAGGGATACAAGAGACCCAGTACTTC
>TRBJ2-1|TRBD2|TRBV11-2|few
CASSAGGINEQFF
TGTGCCAGCAGCGCGGGGGGAATAAATGAGCAGTTCTTC
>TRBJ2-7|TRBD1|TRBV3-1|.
CASSRRTGENKQYF
TGTGCCAGCAGCCGCAGGACAGGGGAGAACAAGCAGTACTTC
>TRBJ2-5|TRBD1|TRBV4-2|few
CASSQNSGTGTAQETQYF
TGTGCCAGCAGCCAGAACTCCGGGACCGGGACAGCTCAAGAGACCCAGTACTTC
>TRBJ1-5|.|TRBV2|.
CASRRGSGQPQHF
TGTGCCAGCAGGAGGGGGTCTGGTCAGCCCCAGCATTTT
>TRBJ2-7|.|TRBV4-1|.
CASSLRIQSSYDQYF
TGCGCCAGCAGCCTACGAATTCAGAGCTCCTACGACCAGTACTTC
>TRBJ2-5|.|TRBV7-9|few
CASSAAWGETQYF
TGTGCCAGCTCGGCGGCATGGGGGGAGACCCAGTACTTC
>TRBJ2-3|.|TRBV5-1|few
CASSITRDTDTQYF
TGCGCCAGCAGTATCACTAGAGACACAGATACGCAGTATTTT
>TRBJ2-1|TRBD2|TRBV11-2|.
CASSRPRGGLSSYNEQFF
TGTGCCAGCAGTCGACCACGGGGGGGTCTCAGCTCCTACAATGAGCAGTTCTTC
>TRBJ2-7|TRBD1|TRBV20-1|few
CSARVSGGGRSEQYF
TGCAGTGCTAGGGTTTCAGGGGGCGGTAGGAGCGAGCAGTACTTC
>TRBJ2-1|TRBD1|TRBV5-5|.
CASSRVWDRVYNEQFF
TGTGCCAGCAGCAGAGTTTGGGACAGGGTCTACAATGAGCAGTTCTTC
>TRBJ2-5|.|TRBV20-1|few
CSATSNAARVQETQYF
TGCAGTGCGACTTCTAACGCTGCTAGAGTCCAAGAGACCCAGTACTTC
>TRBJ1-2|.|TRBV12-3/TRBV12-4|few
CATGIMGGMKGYTF
TGTGCCACCGGTATTATGGGGGGGATGAAGGGCTACACCTTC
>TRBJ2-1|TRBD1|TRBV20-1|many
CSAGGTGQGNEQFF
TGCAGTGCCGGTGGGACAGGACAAGGGAATGAGCAGTTCTTC
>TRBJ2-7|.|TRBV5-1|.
CASSMDWSSYEQYF
TGCGCCAGCAGCATGGACTGGAGCTCCTACGAGCAGTACTTC
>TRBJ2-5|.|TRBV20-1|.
CSARDPVAETQYF
TGCAGTGCTAGAGATCCCGTGGCAGAGACCCAGTACTTC
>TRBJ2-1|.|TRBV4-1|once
CASSLLTRGQNEQFF
TGCGCCAGCAGCCTCCTAACCAGGGGCCAGAATGAGCAGTTCTTC
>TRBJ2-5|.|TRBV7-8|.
CASSLWYREGQETQYF
TGTGCCAGCAGCTTGTGGTACAGGGAGGGACAAGAGACCCAGTACTTC